A selection of T cell receptor beta chains follows, all from one sample in a study of patients and donors after allogeneic stem cell transplantation. A single record per CDR3 protein comes from TCRdb applying MiXCR to the RT-PCR reads. The profile covers roughly 200,000 distinct CDR3 sequences, with about 40% appearing a single time and 30% to 35% taken by the ten largest. The sample was blood, either unsorted or a sorted T cell fraction (not recorded which). The receptors were sampled from a human donor who was either an allogeneic HSCT recipient or a stem cell or donor lymphocyte infusion donor (not recorded which). It is not recorded whose cells these are; they may come from a transplant donor. The CDR3 runs from the conserved cysteine through the conserved F or W. The D gene is left open where the match is weak.

D	J	V	CDR3
-	TRBJ1-2	TRBV7-2	CASSLVLSRGDGYTF
-	TRBJ1-1	TRBV28	CASSFSETEAFF
-	TRBJ1-2	TRBV12-3/TRBV12-4	CASSLEGTGNYGYTF
-	TRBJ2-4	TRBV7-9	CASSSGRTVQNIQYF
-	TRBJ2-1	TRBV7-9	CASSLAWGSNNEQFF
-	TRBJ1-1	TRBV25-1	CASSEVGQNTEAFF
-	TRBJ2-1	TRBV7-6	CASSLLGTNNEQFF
-	TRBJ1-6	TRBV4-2	CASSLEGERDSPLHF
TRBD2	TRBJ2-1	TRBV5-6	CASSFGAGGRNEQFF
TRBD2	TRBJ2-1	TRBV9	CASSPGGSHNEQFF
TRBD1	TRBJ2-2	TRBV4-2	CASSQDQGQGLTGELFF
-	TRBJ2-3	TRBV12-3/TRBV12-4	CASSSDVTDTQYF
-	TRBJ2-1	TRBV20-1	CSAREMVNEQFF
TRBD1	TRBJ1-2	TRBV12-3/TRBV12-4	CASTPDRGYGYTF
TRBD1	TRBJ2-1	TRBV29-1	CSGGQGYEQFF
-	TRBJ1-4	TRBV14	CASSQPSDRANEKLFF
TRBD1	TRBJ1-5	TRBV2	CASSADRDQPQHF
TRBD1	TRBJ1-3	TRBV12-3/TRBV12-4	CASSPTGESGNTIYF
-	TRBJ1-1	TRBV5-1	CASSFYTGWNTEAFF
-	TRBJ2-1	TRBV11-2	CASEGYQYNEQFF
-	TRBJ2-1	TRBV29-1	CSTKAGHEQFF
-	TRBJ1-2	TRBV4-3	CASSQSRAREVFGGYTF
TRBD1	TRBJ1-4	TRBV7-7	CASSARDSPNEKLFF
-	TRBJ2-7	TRBV5-1	CASSLDWGFYEQYF
-	TRBJ2-3	TRBV27	CASSPVRGEIVPDTQYF
-	TRBJ1-2	TRBV18	CASSPRAGLYGYTF
-	TRBJ2-5	TRBV12-3/TRBV12-4	CASSPRRIQETQYF
TRBD1	TRBJ2-3	TRBV7-9	CASSADRGRSTDTQYF
-	TRBJ2-1	TRBV5-1	CASSLVPGGISNNEQFF
TRBD2	TRBJ2-1	TRBV12-3/TRBV12-4	CASSLAVSGRFDEQFF
-	TRBJ2-3	TRBV5-5	CASSSETDTQYF
-	TRBJ1-3	TRBV12-3/TRBV12-4	CASSLWGPGNTIYF
TRBD2	TRBJ2-2	TRBV6-2/TRBV6-3	CASNQAGAATGELFF
-	TRBJ2-7	TRBV27	CASSLIDSSYEQYF
-	TRBJ1-1	TRBV7-9	CASSWIGGAEAFF
TRBD1	TRBJ1-2	TRBV20-1	CSARYQGAQYGYTF
-	TRBJ1-1	TRBV21-1	CASFPSDVDTEAFF
-	TRBJ2-6	TRBV7-9	CASSLQSSGANVLTF
-	TRBJ1-6	TRBV6-2/TRBV6-3	CASRFRPFGQNNSPLHF
-	TRBJ1-5	TRBV30	CAWSVRRGISNNNQPQHF
-	TRBJ2-6	TRBV5-6	CASSHIMISGANVLTF
-	TRBJ1-1	TRBV12-3/TRBV12-4	CASSLAAPSGTEAFF
TRBD1	TRBJ1-1	TRBV5-1	CASSLGRDRGNTEAFF
-	TRBJ1-1	TRBV19	CASRKADWNTEAFF
-	TRBJ1-1	TRBV7-6	CASLNLVNTEAFF
-	TRBJ2-3	TRBV29-1	CSVDGSPHTDTQYF
-	TRBJ2-1	TRBV18	CASSPLAGIEQFF
-	TRBJ1-1	TRBV3-1	CASSHWTDNTEAFF
-	TRBJ1-6	TRBV5-4	CASSLDSTNSPLHF
-	TRBJ1-2	TRBV12-3/TRBV12-4	CASIPRDLFNYGYTF
-	TRBJ2-5	TRBV7-6	CASSEIQETQYF
-	TRBJ2-3	TRBV27	CASSLLRGPWTDTQYF
-	TRBJ1-1	TRBV5-1	CASSLTGKTNTEAFF
TRBD1	TRBJ2-7	TRBV18	CASSPTGVISYEQYF
-	TRBJ1-5	TRBV28	CASSRRLAVDQPQHF
-	TRBJ2-7	TRBV28	CASNSPGQPYEQYF